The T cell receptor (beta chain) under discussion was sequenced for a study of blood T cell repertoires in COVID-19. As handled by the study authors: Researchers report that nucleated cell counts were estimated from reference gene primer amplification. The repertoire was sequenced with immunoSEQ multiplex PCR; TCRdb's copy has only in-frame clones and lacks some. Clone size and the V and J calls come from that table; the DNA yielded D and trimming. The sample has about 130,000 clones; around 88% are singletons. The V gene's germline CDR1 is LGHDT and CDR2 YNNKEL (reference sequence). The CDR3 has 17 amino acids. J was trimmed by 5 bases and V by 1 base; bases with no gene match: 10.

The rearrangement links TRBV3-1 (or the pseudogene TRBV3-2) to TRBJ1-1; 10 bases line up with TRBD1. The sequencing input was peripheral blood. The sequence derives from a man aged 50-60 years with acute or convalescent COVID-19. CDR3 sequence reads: CASSQVPGQGRGTEAFF. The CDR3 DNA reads TGTGCCAGCAGCCAAGTCCCGGGACAGGGGCGAGGGACTGAAGCTTTCTTT.